What follows is one TCR beta chain and its context. V lost 5 bases and J 0 bases, leaving 6 bases between the germline ends. The CDR3 totals 13 residues. The germline CDR1 and CDR2 sequences are SGDLS and YYNGEE. This specimen comes from a study of sequential checkpoint blockade in melanoma. The protocol was immunoSEQ multiplex PCR, while the TCRdb copy is restricted to in-frame clones and leaves out a portion. This table holds under 20,000 clones, about 81% found once. Regarding treatment: randomized to nivolumab then ipilimumab (arm A) or the reverse (arm B). Patients had received no earlier DNA-damaging chemotherapy. Sorted cells were live CD3+CD8+, lacking CD19 and CD56, from PBMCs.

The specimen was CD8+ T cells sorted from blood (inferred from file names), collected from a patient given nivolumab and ipilimumab in sequence. The J gene is TRBJ1-3, the V gene TRBV9; unclear D gene. This TCR was recovered from a human donor with melanoma. The CDR3 loop reads CASRAGSGNTIYF. The CDR3, as DNA: TGTGCCAGCAGAGCGGGCTCTGGAAACACCATATATTTT.